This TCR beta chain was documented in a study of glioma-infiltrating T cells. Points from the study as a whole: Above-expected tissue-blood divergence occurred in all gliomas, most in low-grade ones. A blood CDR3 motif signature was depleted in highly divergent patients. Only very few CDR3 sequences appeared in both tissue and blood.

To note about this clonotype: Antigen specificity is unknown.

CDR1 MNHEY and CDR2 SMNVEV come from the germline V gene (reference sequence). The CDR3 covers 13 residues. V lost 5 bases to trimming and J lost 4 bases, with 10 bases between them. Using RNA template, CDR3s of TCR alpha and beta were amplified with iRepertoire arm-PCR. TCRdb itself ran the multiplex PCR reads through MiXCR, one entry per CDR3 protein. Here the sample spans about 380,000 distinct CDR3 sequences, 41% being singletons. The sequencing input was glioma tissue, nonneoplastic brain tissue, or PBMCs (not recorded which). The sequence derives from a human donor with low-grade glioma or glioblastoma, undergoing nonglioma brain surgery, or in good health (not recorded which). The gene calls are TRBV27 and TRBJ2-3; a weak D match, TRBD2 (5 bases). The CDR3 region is CASSIPRADTQYF. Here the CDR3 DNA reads TGTGCCAGCAGTATCCCGAGGGCAGATACGCAGTATTTT.